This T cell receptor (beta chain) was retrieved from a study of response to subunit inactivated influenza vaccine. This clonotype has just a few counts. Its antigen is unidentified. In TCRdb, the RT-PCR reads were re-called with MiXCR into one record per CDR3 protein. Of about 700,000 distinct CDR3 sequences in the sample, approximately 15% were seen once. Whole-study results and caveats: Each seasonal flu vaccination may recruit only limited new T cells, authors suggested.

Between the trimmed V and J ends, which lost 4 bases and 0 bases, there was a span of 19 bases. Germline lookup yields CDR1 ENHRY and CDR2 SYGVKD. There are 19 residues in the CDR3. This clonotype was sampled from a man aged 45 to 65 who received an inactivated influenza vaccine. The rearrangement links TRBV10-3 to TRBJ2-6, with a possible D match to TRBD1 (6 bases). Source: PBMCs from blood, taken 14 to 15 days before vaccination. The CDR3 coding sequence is TGTGCCATCAGTGCCCTTTTAGGGACAACCCTCTCTGGGGCCAACGTCCTGACTTTC. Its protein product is CAISALLGTTLSGANVLTF.